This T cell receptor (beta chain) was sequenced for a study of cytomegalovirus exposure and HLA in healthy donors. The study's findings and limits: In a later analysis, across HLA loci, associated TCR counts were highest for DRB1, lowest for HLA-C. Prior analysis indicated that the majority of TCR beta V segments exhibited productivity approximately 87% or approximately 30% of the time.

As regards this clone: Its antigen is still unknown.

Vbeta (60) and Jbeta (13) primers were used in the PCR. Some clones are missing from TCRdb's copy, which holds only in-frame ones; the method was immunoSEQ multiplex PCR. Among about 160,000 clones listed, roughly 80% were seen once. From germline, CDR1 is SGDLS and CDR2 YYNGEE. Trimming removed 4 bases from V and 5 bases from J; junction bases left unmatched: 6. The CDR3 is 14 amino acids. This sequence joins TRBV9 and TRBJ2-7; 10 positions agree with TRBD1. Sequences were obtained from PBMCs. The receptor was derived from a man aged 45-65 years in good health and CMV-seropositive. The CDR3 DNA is TGTGCCAGCAGCCCACGACAGGGGGCCAACGAGCAGTACTTC. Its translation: CASSPRQGANEQYF. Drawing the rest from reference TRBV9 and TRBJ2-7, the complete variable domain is DSGVTQTPKHLITATGQRVTLRCSPRSGDLSVYWYQQSLDQGLQFLIQYYNGEERAKGNILERFSAQQFPDLHSELNLSSLELGDSALYFCASSPRQGANEQYFGPGTRLTVT.